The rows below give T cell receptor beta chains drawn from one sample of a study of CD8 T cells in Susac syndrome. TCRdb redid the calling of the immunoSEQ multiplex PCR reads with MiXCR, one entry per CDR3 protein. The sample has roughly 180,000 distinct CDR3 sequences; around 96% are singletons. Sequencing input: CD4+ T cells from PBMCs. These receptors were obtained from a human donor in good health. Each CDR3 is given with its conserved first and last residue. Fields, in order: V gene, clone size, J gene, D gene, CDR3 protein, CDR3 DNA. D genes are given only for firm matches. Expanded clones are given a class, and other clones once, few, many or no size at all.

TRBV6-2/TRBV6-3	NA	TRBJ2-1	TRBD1	CARTGTGDNEQFF	TGTGCCCGGACCGGGACAGGCGACAATGAGCAGTTCTTC
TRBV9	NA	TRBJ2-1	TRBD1	CASSLTGEGYNEQFF	TGTGCCAGCAGCCTAACAGGGGAAGGCTACAATGAGCAGTTCTTC
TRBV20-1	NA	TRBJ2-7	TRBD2	CSAFGTSGAYEQYF	TGCAGTGCTTTCGGGACTAGCGGAGCCTACGAGCAGTACTTC
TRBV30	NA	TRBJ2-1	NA	CAWTQGIYNEQFF	TGTGCCTGGACCCAGGGAATCTACAATGAGCAGTTCTTC
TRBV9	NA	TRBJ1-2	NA	CASSPDGVYGYTF	TGTGCCAGCAGCCCGGACGGGGTCTATGGCTACACCTTC
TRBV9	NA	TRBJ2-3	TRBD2	CASSVSAGGNSDTQYF	TGTGCCAGCAGCGTATCAGCGGGGGGGAATTCAGATACGCAGTATTTT
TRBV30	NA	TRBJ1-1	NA	CAWDRQGRTEAFF	TGTGCCTGGGACCGGCAGGGCAGAACTGAAGCTTTCTTT
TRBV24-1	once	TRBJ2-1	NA	CATSDFLASSYNEQFF	TGTGCCACCAGTGATTTCCTCGCGAGCTCCTACAATGAGCAGTTCTTC
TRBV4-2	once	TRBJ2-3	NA	CASSQKRQSTDTQYF	TGTGCCAGCAGCCAAAAGCGGCAGAGCACAGATACGCAGTATTTT
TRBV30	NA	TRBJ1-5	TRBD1	CAWGRQGNQPQHF	TGTGCCTGGGGAAGACAGGGAAATCAGCCCCAGCATTTT
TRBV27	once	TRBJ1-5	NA	CASSTLTGGRRRGGNQPQHF	TGTGCCAGCAGTACCCTGACAGGAGGACGGAGAAGGGGAGGCAATCAGCCCCAGCATTTT
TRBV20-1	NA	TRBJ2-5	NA	CSARDGSGETQYF	TGCAGTGCTAGGGATGGAAGCGGTGAGACCCAGTACTTC
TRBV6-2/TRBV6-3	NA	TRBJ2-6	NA	CASIGYGDSGANVLTF	TGTGCCAGCATCGGGTACGGAGACTCTGGGGCCAACGTCCTGACTTTC
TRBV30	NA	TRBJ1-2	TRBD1	CAWSPRQGLINYGYTF	TGTGCCTGGAGTCCGAGACAGGGGCTCATCAACTATGGCTACACCTTC
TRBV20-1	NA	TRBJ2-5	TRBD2	CSARFLAGGHQETQYF	TGCAGTGCTAGGTTTCTAGCGGGGGGCCACCAAGAGACCCAGTACTTC
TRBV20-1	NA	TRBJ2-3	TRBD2	CSARDSGGESDTQYF	TGCAGTGCTAGAGATAGCGGGGGGGAATCCGATACGCAGTATTTT
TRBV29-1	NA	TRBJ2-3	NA	CSVVGGGGGTDTQYF	TGCAGCGTTGTGGGAGGGGGCGGTGGTACAGATACGCAGTATTTT
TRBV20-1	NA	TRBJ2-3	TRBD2	CSAILTGGPDTQYF	TGCAGTGCTATTTTAACGGGGGGTCCAGATACGCAGTATTTT
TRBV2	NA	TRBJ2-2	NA	CASSVQGGAGELFF	TGTGCCAGCAGTGTTCAGGGTGGGGCCGGGGAGCTGTTTTTT
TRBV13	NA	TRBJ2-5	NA	CASSLQGAETQYF	TGTGCCAGCAGCCTTCAGGGAGCGGAGACCCAGTACTTC
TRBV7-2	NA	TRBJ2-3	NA	CASSLVVVADTQYF	TGTGCCAGCAGCTTAGTAGTTGTGGCAGATACGCAGTATTTT
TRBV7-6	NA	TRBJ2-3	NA	CASSLGRTDTQYF	TGTGCCAGCAGCTTAGGACGGACAGATACGCAGTATTTT
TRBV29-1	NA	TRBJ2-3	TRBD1	CSVARTGATDTQYF	TGCAGCGTTGCTAGGACAGGAGCCACAGATACGCAGTATTTT
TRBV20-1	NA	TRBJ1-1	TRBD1	CSATRGQLNTEAFF	TGCAGTGCTACTCGGGGACAGTTGAACACTGAAGCTTTCTTT
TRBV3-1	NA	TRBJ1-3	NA	CASGTYGNTIYF	TGTGCCAGCGGGACTTACGGAAACACCATATATTTT
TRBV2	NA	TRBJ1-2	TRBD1	CASRYRGPGYTF	TGTGCCAGCAGATATAGGGGGCCTGGCTACACCTTC
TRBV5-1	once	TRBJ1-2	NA	CASSSEGHVYGYTF	TGCGCCAGCAGCTCCGAAGGACATGTCTATGGCTACACCTTC
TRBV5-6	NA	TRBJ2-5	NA	CASSRQSGETQYF	TGTGCCAGCAGCCGACAGTCGGGGGAGACCCAGTACTTC
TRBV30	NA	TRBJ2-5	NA	CAWSVWGRTVGLETQYF	TGTGCCTGGAGTGTGTGGGGACGGACTGTGGGGCTCGAGACCCAGTACTTC
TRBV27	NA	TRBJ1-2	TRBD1	CASSPGTGSNYGYTF	TGTGCCAGCAGTCCCGGGACAGGGTCTAACTATGGCTACACCTTC
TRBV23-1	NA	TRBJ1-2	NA	CASSQSRTVYGYTF	TGCGCCAGCAGTCAATCGCGGACAGTTTATGGCTACACCTTC
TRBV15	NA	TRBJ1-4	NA	CATSRGRIEKLFF	TGTGCCACCAGCAGGGGACGGATTGAAAAACTGTTTTTT
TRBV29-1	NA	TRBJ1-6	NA	CSVTVDYNSPLHF	TGCAGCGTGACAGTAGACTATAATTCACCCCTCCACTTT
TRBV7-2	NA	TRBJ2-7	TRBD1	CASSLAGQEPYEQYF	TGTGCCAGCAGCTTAGCGGGACAGGAGCCCTACGAGCAGTACTTC
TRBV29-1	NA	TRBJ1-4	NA	CSVTGSNEKLFF	TGCAGCGTTACGGGTTCTAATGAAAAACTGTTTTTT
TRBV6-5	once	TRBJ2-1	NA	CASKAYYNEQFF	TGTGCCAGCAAAGCCTACTACAATGAGCAGTTCTTC
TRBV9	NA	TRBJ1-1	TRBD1	CASQGQGEAFF	TGTGCCAGCCAGGGACAGGGGGAAGCTTTCTTT
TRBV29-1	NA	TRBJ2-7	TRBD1	CSVREPGQGSYEQYF	TGCAGCGTCCGAGAACCGGGACAGGGCTCCTACGAGCAGTACTTC
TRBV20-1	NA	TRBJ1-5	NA	CSASSLQGYSNQPQHF	TGCAGTGCTAGCTCTTTACAGGGATATAGCAATCAGCCCCAGCATTTT
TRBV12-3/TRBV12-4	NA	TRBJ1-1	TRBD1	CASSWGQPNTEAFF	TGTGCCAGCAGTTGGGGACAGCCAAACACTGAAGCTTTCTTT
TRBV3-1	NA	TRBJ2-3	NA	CASSQGRYTQYF	TGTGCCAGCAGCCAAGGACGATACACGCAGTATTTT
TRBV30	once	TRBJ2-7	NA	CAWSVKDTKNHEQYF	TGTGCCTGGAGTGTAAAGGACACGAAGAACCACGAGCAGTACTTC
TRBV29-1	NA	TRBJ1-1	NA	CSVVGALREAFF	TGCAGCGTTGTCGGGGCATTGAGGGAAGCTTTCTTT
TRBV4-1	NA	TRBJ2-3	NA	CASSQDAEGDRRTQYF	TGCGCCAGCAGCCAAGATGCGGAGGGGGACCGGAGAACGCAGTATTTT
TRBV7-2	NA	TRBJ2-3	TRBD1	CASSPGTATDTQYF	TGTGCCAGCAGCCCTGGGACAGCCACAGATACGCAGTATTTT
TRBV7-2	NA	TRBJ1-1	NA	CASSLDPGNTEAFF	TGTGCCAGCAGCTTAGATCCAGGGAACACTGAAGCTTTCTTT
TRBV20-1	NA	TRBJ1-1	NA	CSARDPPGTEAFF	TGCAGTGCTAGAGATCCCCCTGGGACTGAAGCTTTCTTT
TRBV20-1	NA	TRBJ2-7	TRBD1	CSAKDRDRSSYEQYF	TGCAGTGCTAAAGACCGGGACAGGAGCTCCTACGAGCAGTACTTC
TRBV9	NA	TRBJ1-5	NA	CASSVGQGSQPQHF	TGTGCCAGCAGCGTAGGTCAGGGGAGTCAGCCCCAGCATTTT
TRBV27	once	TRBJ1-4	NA	CASSLSLRGKLFF	TGTGCCAGCAGTTTATCCCTAAGGGGGAAACTGTTTTTT
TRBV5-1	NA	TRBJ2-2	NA	CASRSFTGELFF	TGCGCCAGCCGATCCTTTACCGGGGAGCTGTTTTTT
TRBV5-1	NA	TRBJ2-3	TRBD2	CASSLVGLANTDTQYF	TGCGCCAGCAGCTTGGTGGGACTAGCCAACACAGATACGCAGTATTTT
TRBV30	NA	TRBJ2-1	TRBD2	CAWSRGGGYNEQFF	TGTGCCTGGAGTCGCGGGGGGGGGTACAATGAGCAGTTCTTC
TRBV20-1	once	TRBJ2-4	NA	CSARGGGGNIQYF	TGCAGTGCTAGGGGCGGGGGCGGAAACATTCAGTACTTC
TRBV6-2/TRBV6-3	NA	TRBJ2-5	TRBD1	CASSGQGARETQYF	TGTGCCAGCAGCGGACAGGGGGCACGGGAGACCCAGTACTTC
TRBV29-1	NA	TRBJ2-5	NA	CSVDRQQETQYF	TGCAGCGTTGACCGGCAGCAAGAGACCCAGTACTTC
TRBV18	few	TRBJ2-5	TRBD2	CASSPGLGGETQYF	TGTGCCAGCTCGCCGGGACTAGGAGGAGAGACCCAGTACTTC
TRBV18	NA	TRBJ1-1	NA	CASSQQGGTEAFF	TGTGCCAGCTCACAACAAGGTGGCACTGAAGCTTTCTTT
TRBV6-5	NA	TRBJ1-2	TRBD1	CASRVTGGLNYGYTF	TGTGCCAGCAGAGTTACAGGGGGCCTGAACTATGGCTACACCTTC